The sequence of this T cell receptor (beta chain) was determined in a study of cytomegalovirus exposure and HLA in healthy donors. The primer mix had 60 Vbeta and 13 Jbeta primers. Produced via immunoSEQ multiplex PCR; TCRdb's table is partial and in-frame only. The table lists about 160,000 clones, around 69% of them singletons. Per the germline V gene, CDR1 is LGHNA and CDR2 is YNFKEQ. The CDR3 is made up of 14 amino acids. V dropped 1 base and J dropped 5 bases, with 12 bases sitting between them. The specimen was PBMCs. The chain combines TRBV4-2 with TRBJ2-7; possibly TRBD1 for D (6 bases). The clonotype comes from a man between 60 and 75 years old in good health and CMV-seronegative. This CDR3 reads CASSQGDNINEQYF. DNA of the CDR3: TGTGCCAGCAGCCAAGGGGACAACATAAACGAGCAGTACTTC.